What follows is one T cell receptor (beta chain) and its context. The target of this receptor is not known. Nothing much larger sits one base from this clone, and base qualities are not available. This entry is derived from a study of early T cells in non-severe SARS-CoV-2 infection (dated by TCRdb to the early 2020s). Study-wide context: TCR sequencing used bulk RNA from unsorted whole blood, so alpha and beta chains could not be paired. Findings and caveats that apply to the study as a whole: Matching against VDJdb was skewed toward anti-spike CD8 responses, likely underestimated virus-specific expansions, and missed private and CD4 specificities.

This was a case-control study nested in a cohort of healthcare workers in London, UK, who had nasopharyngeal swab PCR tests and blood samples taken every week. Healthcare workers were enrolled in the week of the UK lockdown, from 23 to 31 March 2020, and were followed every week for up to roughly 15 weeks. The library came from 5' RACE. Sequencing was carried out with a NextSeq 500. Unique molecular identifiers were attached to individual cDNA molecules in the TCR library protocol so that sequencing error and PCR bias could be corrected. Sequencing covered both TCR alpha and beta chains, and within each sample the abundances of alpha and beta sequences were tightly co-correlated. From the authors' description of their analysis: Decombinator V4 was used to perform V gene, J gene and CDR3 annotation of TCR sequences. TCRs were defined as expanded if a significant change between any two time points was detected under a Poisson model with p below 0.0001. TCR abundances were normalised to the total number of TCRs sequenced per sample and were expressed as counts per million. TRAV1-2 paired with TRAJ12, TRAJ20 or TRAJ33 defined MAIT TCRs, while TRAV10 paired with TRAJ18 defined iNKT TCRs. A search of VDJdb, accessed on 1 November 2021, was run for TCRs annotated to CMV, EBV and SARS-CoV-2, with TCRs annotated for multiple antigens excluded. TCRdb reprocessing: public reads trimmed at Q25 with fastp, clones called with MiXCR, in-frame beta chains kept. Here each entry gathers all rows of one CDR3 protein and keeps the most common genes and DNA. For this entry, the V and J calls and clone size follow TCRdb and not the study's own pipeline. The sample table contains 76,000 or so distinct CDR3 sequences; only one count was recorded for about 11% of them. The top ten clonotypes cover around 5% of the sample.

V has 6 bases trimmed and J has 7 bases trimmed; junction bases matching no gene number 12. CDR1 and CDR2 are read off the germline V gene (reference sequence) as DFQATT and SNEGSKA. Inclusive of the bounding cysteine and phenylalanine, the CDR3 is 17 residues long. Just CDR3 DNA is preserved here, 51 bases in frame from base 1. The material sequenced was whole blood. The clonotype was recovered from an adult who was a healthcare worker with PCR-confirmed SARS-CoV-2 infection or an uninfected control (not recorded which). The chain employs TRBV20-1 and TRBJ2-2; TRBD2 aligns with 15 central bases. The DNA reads TGCAGTGCCACCACGGGACTAGCGGGGGGCGGTAGCGGGGAGCTGTTTTTT. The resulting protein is CSATTGLAGGGSGELFF.